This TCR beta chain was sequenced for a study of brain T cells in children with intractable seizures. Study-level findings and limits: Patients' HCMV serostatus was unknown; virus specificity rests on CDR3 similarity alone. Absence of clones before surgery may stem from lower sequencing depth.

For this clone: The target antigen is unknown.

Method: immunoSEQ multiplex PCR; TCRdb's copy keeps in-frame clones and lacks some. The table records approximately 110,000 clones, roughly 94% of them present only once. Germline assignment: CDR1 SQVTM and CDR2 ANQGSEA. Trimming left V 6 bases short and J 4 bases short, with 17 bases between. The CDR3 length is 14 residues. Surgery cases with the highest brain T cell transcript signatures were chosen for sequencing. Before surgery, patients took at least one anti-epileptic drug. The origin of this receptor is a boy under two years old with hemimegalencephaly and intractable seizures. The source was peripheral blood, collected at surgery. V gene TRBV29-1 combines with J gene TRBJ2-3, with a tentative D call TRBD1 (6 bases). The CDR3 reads CSVPMGALPDTQYF. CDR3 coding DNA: TGCAGCGTCCCGATGGGGGCGCTCCCAGATACGCAGTATTTT.